The present TCR beta chain was sequenced within a study of blood T cell repertoires in COVID-19 (dated by TCRdb to the early 2020s). Turning to the overall study: Samples from collaborators originated in the United States, Italy and Spain and spanned both the acute and convalescent phases of COVID-19. The repertoires were released in a freely available public database intended as a resource for research on the immune response to SARS-CoV-2. Sample metadata almost always included a de-identified subject ID, COVID-19 status, age in years and sex. The prospective study material was composed of cDNA or gDNA derived from T cells, B-cell-depleted T cells, or PBMCs. Samples were obtained from the ongoing ImmuneRACE study (first 160 participants) and from over 1,000 subjects provided by 6 global collaborators. Deeply sampled blood TCRbeta repertoires from subjects exposed to, actively infected with, or recovered from COVID-19 were included in the dataset. Where available, HLA class I and class II types were obtained from metadata supplied by the sample provider rather than from assay-based typing.

TCRbeta CDR3 regions were amplified from genomic DNA by means of the immunoSEQ Assay, a bias-controlled multiplex PCR. Under the source paper's analysis protocol: The number of nucleated cells in each sample was estimated by amplification of reference gene primers within the assay. To quantify the absolute abundance of each unique TCRbeta CDR3 rearrangement, sequence reads were collapsed and filtered. For each sample, productive Simpson clonality was calculated as the square root of Simpson's diversity index over productive rearrangements. As stored in TCRdb, this immuneACCESS dataset retains in-frame rearrangements with V and J assigned. A fraction of the clones does not appear; measured against another copy, unresolved V genes explain less than half of the discrepancy, and the remainder lacks a known reason. V, J and clone size are those of that table, while D and trimming were read from the DNA. For this sample there are around 100,000 clones; approximately 89% appear just once. Of the sample, more than 5% is held by the ten largest clones.

Study-wide conclusions, independent of this receptor: How much clinical and demographic metadata was included differed by source and by participant, and the metadata was provided uncurated.

V is pared back by 5 bases and J by 2 bases, with 9 bases lying between the germline termini. From the cysteine through the phenylalanine, the CDR3 covers 13 amino acids. Solely the CDR3 DNA is kept, with 39 bases framed from the first base. CDR1 SGHTA and CDR2 FQGNSA are derived from the germline V gene. At one collaborating source in Seattle, patients were enrolled during active infection and were followed longitudinally through the course of disease. The collaborating institutions used their own protocols to collect whole blood in K2EDTA tubes. For TCRbeta analysis, collaborator samples were shipped as frozen whole blood, as isolated PBMCs, or as DNA extracted from either sample type. With respect to this clone: The clone's antigen remains unknown. No much larger clone exists at a distance of one base, and base qualities are not known.

What was sequenced was peripheral blood. The chain links TRBV7-2 with TRBJ2-5, and TRBD2 may be the D gene, going by 5 matching bases. This sequence originates from a woman aged 55-70 years with COVID-19, enrolled during active disease. The nucleotide sequence is TGTGCCAGCAGCCTTACTAGACAAGAGACCCAGTACTTC. This yields the protein CASSLTRQETQYF.